This TCR beta chain was sequenced in a study of identical twins. General study results and limits: Twins' excess sharing was less marked for out-of-frame beta sequences. Alpha sequences out of frame and shared by twins had excess low generation probability. Donors were not followed over many years; analysis was cross-sectional.

Germline CDR1 is SGHRS and CDR2 is YFSETQ. V was cut by 0 bases and J by 7 bases, with 13 bases left in between. The CDR3 length is 15 residues. In its sample, this clonotype was seen many times. Its antigen is unidentified. With template switching, a universal primer site was added, and the cDNA carried unique molecular identifiers. MiXCR was run by TCRdb on the 5' RACE reads, yielding one entry per CDR3 protein. The sample has 200,000 to 300,000 distinct CDR3 sequences, roughly a tenth seen once. The source of this sequence is a man aged 45 to 65 in good health. The chain uses TRBV5-1 and TRBJ2-2; D is unclear. The specimen was memory T cells sorted from blood. The CDR3 coding sequence is TGCGCCAGCAGCTTGGCCGAAGCGACACTCGGGGAGCTGTTTTTT. Amino acids: CASSLAEATLGELFF.